A selection of T cell receptor beta chains follows, all from one sample in a study of shared clonotypes between healthy human individuals. TCRdb's table, derived via immunoSEQ multiplex PCR, lists solely in-frame clones and lacks some. In the table there are approximately 2.5 million clones, 80% to 95% of which are singletons. Source material: naive CD4+ T cells from PBMCs. These receptors came from a man aged 18 to 29 in good health. Some clones in this sample may be carry-over from other donors' samples. Both conserved end residues are part of each CDR3. The order of the fields is D gene, clone size, J gene, V gene, CDR3 protein, CDR3 DNA. A D gene is named only where the DNA matches it firmly. Clone size is stated in some rows and not others, as once, few, many or a class when expanded.

d_gene: -; abundance: -; j_gene: TRBJ2-7; v_gene: TRBV5-4; CDR3aa: CASSTPGQGLNEQYF; CDR3nt: TGTGCCAGCAGCACTCCGGGGCAGGGCTTGAACGAGCAGTACTTC
d_gene: TRBD2; abundance: -; j_gene: TRBJ2-1; v_gene: TRBV5-1; CDR3aa: CASSFGLAGSYNEQFF; CDR3nt: TGCGCCAGCAGCTTCGGACTAGCGGGCTCCTACAATGAGCAGTTCTTC
d_gene: TRBD1; abundance: -; j_gene: TRBJ2-5; v_gene: TRBV5-1; CDR3aa: CASSLQGTEETQYF; CDR3nt: TGCGCCAGCAGCTTACAGGGGACCGAAGAGACCCAGTACTTC
d_gene: -; abundance: -; j_gene: TRBJ2-1; v_gene: TRBV9; CDR3aa: CASSVAGIGYNEQFF; CDR3nt: TGTGCCAGCAGCGTAGCCGGGATAGGCTACAATGAGCAGTTCTTC
d_gene: TRBD1; abundance: -; j_gene: TRBJ1-2; v_gene: TRBV28; CDR3aa: CASRGPDRVYGYTF; CDR3nt: TGTGCCAGCAGGGGACCGGACAGGGTCTATGGCTACACCTTC
d_gene: TRBD1; abundance: -; j_gene: TRBJ2-2; v_gene: TRBV7-8; CDR3aa: CASSSRQGFTGELFF; CDR3nt: TGTGCCAGCAGCTCTCGACAGGGATTCACCGGGGAGCTGTTTTTT
d_gene: -; abundance: once; j_gene: TRBJ1-4; v_gene: TRBV7-6; CDR3aa: CASSPWGGGNEKLFF; CDR3nt: TGTGCCAGCAGCCCTTGGGGCGGGGGTAATGAAAAACTGTTTTTT
d_gene: -; abundance: -; j_gene: TRBJ1-1; v_gene: TRBV28; CDR3aa: CASSLSQPSTEAFF; CDR3nt: TGTGCCAGCAGTTTATCGCAGCCGAGCACTGAAGCTTTCTTT
d_gene: -; abundance: -; j_gene: TRBJ1-2; v_gene: TRBV28; CDR3aa: CASSFGLRGYTF; CDR3nt: TGTGCCAGCAGTTTTGGGTTGCGGGGCTACACCTTC
d_gene: TRBD1; abundance: -; j_gene: TRBJ1-2; v_gene: TRBV11-2; CDR3aa: CASTLLRWGQGDGDYGYTF; CDR3nt: TGTGCCAGCACCCTACTGCGCTGGGGACAGGGGGATGGTGACTATGGCTACACCTTC
d_gene: -; abundance: -; j_gene: TRBJ2-4; v_gene: TRBV6-5; CDR3aa: CASSYNLLGDIQYF; CDR3nt: TGTGCCAGCAGTTATAACCTCCTTGGGGACATTCAGTACTTC
d_gene: -; abundance: -; j_gene: TRBJ2-1; v_gene: TRBV15; CDR3aa: CATSPPLERRNEQFF; CDR3nt: TGTGCCACCAGCCCCCCTCTAGAGCGGCGCAATGAGCAGTTCTTC
d_gene: -; abundance: -; j_gene: TRBJ2-4; v_gene: TRBV5-1; CDR3aa: CASSPLGGKNIQYF; CDR3nt: TGCGCCAGCAGCCCTCTGGGGGGCAAAAACATTCAGTACTTC
d_gene: TRBD2; abundance: -; j_gene: TRBJ2-1; v_gene: TRBV5-1; CDR3aa: CASSLGREGINEQFF; CDR3nt: TGCGCCAGCAGCTTGGGGCGGGAGGGGATCAATGAGCAGTTCTTC
d_gene: -; abundance: -; j_gene: TRBJ2-3; v_gene: TRBV28; CDR3aa: CASSGISTDTQYF; CDR3nt: TGTGCCAGCAGTGGCATCTCCACAGATACGCAGTATTTT
d_gene: TRBD2; abundance: -; j_gene: TRBJ2-3; v_gene: TRBV28; CDR3aa: CASSSTGLAGGTATQYF; CDR3nt: TGTGCCAGCAGTTCGACGGGACTAGCGGGAGGTACCGCTACGCAGTATTTT